These 15 T cell receptor beta chains were sequenced from one sample in a study of T cells after yellow fever vaccination. TCRdb redid the calling of the 5' RACE reads with MiXCR, one entry per CDR3 protein. The sample yields 620,000 or so distinct CDR3 sequences, around 12% seen once. Sequencing used PBMCs, obtained on the day of the yellow fever booster vaccination. The receptors come from a man aged 25 to 40 who received the YFV17D yellow fever vaccine.

The gene calls are TRBV20-1 and TRBJ1-4; TRBD1 matches at 9 bases. This CDR3 region has 14 residues. The germline CDR1 and CDR2 sequences are DFQATT and SNEGSKA (reference sequence). The J segment lost 11 bases and the V segment lost 5 bases, leaving 12 bases of the junction unmatched. Written as DNA, the CDR3 is TGCAGTGCTGCGGGACAGGGAGGGTTTTCGAAACTGTTTTTT. This gives the protein CSAAGQGGFSKLFF.

The CDR3 bases are TGTGCCAGCAGTTACGATAGGACAGGGGGCGGACGGAGCTACGAGCAGTACTTC. The encoded protein is CASSYDRTGGGRSYEQYF. V is TRBV6-5 and J is TRBJ2-7; 11 bases match TRBD1. This CDR3 spans 18 amino acids. Looked up from germline, CDR1 is MNHEY and CDR2 is SVGAGI. The trim removed 2 bases at V and 3 bases at J, leaving 12 bases unmatched.

J is TRBJ2-5 and V is TRBV7-8; D is possibly TRBD2 (6 bases). The CDR3 sequence is 14 residues long. Germline CDR1 SGHVS, CDR2 FQNEAQ. V lost 5 bases and J 5 bases, leaving 15 bases between the germline ends. The CDR3 bases are TGTGCCAGCAGCCATCTCACTAGCTACGAGACCCAGTACTTC. Protein: CASSHLTSYETQYF.

This clonotype appeared a few times. The rearrangement uses TRBV28 and TRBJ2-7, with a tentative D call TRBD1 (6 bases). Per germline, CDR1 MDHEN and CDR2 SYDVKM. The CDR3 spans 13 residues. V dropped 8 bases and J dropped 1 base, with 12 bases sitting between them. The CDR3 DNA follows: TGTGCCAGCGGGACAACCTTTTCCTACGAGCAGTACTTC. Translating gives CASGTTFSYEQYF.

The chain recombines TRBV20-1 with TRBJ2-1, with 9 positions matching TRBD2. With 3 bases clipped from V and 9 bases from J, the junction kept 6 bases outside the gene matches. This CDR3 region has 13 residues. The germline CDR1 and CDR2 sequences are DFQATT and SNEGSKA (reference sequence). The CDR3 is CSARPSGRSEQFF. CDR3 bases: TGCAGTGCTAGGCCAAGCGGGAGGAGTGAGCAGTTCTTC.

This clonotype was observed a handful of times. The chain combines TRBV19 with TRBJ2-7, with 13 bases identical to TRBD2. J gave up 5 bases and V 4 bases, and 8 bases lay outside the gene matches. Germline CDR1 LNHDA, CDR2 SQIVND (reference sequence). The CDR3 spans 16 residues. The CDR3: CASSRSGLAGDNEQYF. CDR3 bases: TGTGCCAGTAGTAGGAGTGGACTAGCGGGAGATAACGAGCAGTACTTC.

CDR3 DNA sequence: TGTGCCAGCAGCCGGACTAGCCGCAATGAGCAGTTCTTC. The encoded protein is CASSRTSRNEQFF. V and J are TRBV3-1 and TRBJ2-1; 8 bases are a match to TRBD2. CDR3 length: 13 amino acids. Germline CDR1 is LGHDT and CDR2 is YNNKEL (reference sequence). Trimming cost V 4 bases and J 6 bases; bases outside gene matches: 2.

Only a few counts were recorded for this clonotype. The CDR3 is CASSELIRSIQYF. The CDR3, as DNA: TGTGCCAGCAGTGAGCTGATTAGAAGCATTCAGTACTTC. The rearrangement links TRBV28 to TRBJ2-4; D remains unclear. CDR1 is MDHEN, CDR2 SYDVKM, per germline. Trimming left V 5 bases short and J 9 bases short, with 14 bases between. This CDR3 spans 13 amino acids.

A few counts support this clonotype. The chain combines TRBV19 with TRBJ1-1; the D is unclear. The CDR3 extends over 17 amino acids. Germline V lookup: CDR1 LNHDA, CDR2 SQIVND (reference sequence). V gave up 1 base and J gave up 0 bases, with 15 bases separating them. This CDR3 is CASSIGSGRQMNTEAFF. CDR3 in DNA: TGTGCCAGTAGTATAGGTTCTGGGCGGCAGATGAACACTGAAGCTTTCTTT.

This chain uses TRBV10-1 with TRBJ2-3, with a possible D match to TRBD2 (6 bases). The CDR3 has 14 residues. Germline CDR1 and CDR2: WNHNN and SYGVQD (reference sequence). The V and J ends lost 4 bases and 2 bases respectively, with 10 bases between them. The CDR3 DNA reads TGCGCCAGCAGTGCGGAGGGGCTCACAGATACGCAGTATTTT. Translated: CASSAEGLTDTQYF.

This clonotype has just a few counts. This chain joins TRBV12-3 or TRBV12-4 and TRBJ1-3; 7 bases map to TRBD1. With 5 bases clipped from V and 0 bases from J, the junction kept 16 bases outside the gene matches. There are 19 residues in the CDR3. The CDR3 sequence is CASSTRTGLRPSSGNTIYF. As DNA, the CDR3 is TGTGCCAGCAGTACCCGGACAGGACTTAGGCCCTCCTCTGGAAACACCATATATTTT.

The rearrangement uses TRBV6-2 or TRBV6-3 and TRBJ2-4; 12 positions agree with TRBD2. Germline V gene sequence: CDR1 MNHEY, CDR2 SVGEGT. This CDR3 spans 20 amino acids. The ends lost 2 bases at V and 8 bases at J; junction bases unmatched: 19. Here the CDR3 DNA reads TGTGCCAGCAGTTACAGTTCGAGACTAGCGGGAGTCACCGCCCGGGACATTCAGTACTTC. Protein: CASSYSSRLAGVTARDIQYF.

The DNA for the CDR3 is TGCAGCGTTGAAGGGGGTCTGGGAAATGAGCAGTTCTTC. This codes for CSVEGGLGNEQFF. The chain employs TRBV29-1 and TRBJ2-1; D is uncertain. The CDR3 loop spans 13 amino acids. Germline CDR1 reads SQVTM; CDR2 reads ANQGSEA. Between the trimmed V and J ends, which lost 1 base and 7 bases, there was a span of 11 bases.

This clonotype turned up a few times. V and J are TRBV6-5 and TRBJ2-1; D remains ambiguous. Germline CDR1 and CDR2: MNHEY and SVGAGI. The CDR3 is made up of 16 amino acids. V dropped 4 bases and J dropped 7 bases, with 20 bases sitting between them. CDR3 bases: TGTGCCAGCAGTTCAGCCGCGAAGATCCTAGGGAATGAGCAGTTCTTC. Its protein product is CASSSAAKILGNEQFF.

This chain uses TRBV11-3 with TRBJ2-1; 7 bases line up with TRBD2. Germline lookup yields CDR1 SGHNT and CDR2 YENEEA. V shed 3 bases and J 7 bases; nucleotides not matched to a gene: 9. The CDR3 runs to 15 residues. CDR3 in amino acids: CASSFGLAATNEQFF. DNA of the CDR3: TGTGCCAGCAGCTTCGGGCTAGCGGCGACTAATGAGCAGTTCTTC.